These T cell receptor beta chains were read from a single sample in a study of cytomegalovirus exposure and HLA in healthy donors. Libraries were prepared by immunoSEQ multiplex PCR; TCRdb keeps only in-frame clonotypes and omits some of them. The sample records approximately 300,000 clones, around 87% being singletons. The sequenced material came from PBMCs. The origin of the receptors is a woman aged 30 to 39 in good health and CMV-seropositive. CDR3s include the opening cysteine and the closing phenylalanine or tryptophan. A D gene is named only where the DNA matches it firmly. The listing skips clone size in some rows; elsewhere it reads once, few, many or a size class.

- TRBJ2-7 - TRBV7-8 CASSFSATYEQYF TGTGCCAGCAGCTTTTCGGCAACCTACGAGCAGTACTTC
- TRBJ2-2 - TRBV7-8 CASSSLGANTGELFF TGTGCCAGCAGCTCCTTGGGCGCGAACACCGGGGAGCTGTTTTTT
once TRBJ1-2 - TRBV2 CASREKGYSGYTF TGTGCCAGCAGAGAAAAGGGGTATTCTGGCTACACCTTC
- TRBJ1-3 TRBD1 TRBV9 CASSAGEPGGASGNTIYF TGTGCCAGCAGCGCAGGTGAACCAGGGGGCGCATCTGGAAACACCATATATTTT
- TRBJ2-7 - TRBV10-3 CAISTPTGYYEQYF TGTGCCATCAGCACCCCGACGGGATACTACGAGCAGTACTTC
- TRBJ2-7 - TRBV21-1 CASSKALYHEQYF TGTGCCAGCAGCAAAGCGCTTTACCACGAGCAGTACTTC
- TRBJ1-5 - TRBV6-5 CASSYSRTDSNQPQHF TGTGCCAGCAGTTATAGCAGGACCGATAGCAATCAGCCCCAGCATTTT
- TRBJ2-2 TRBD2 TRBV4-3 CASSPSGSGGGELFF TGCGCCAGCAGCCCTAGCGGGAGCGGAGGCGGGGAGCTGTTTTTT
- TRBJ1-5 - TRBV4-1 CASSAGEEHQPQHF TGCGCCAGCAGCGCCGGGGAGGAACATCAGCCCCAGCATTTT
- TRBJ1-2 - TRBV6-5 CASSYSGGFGYGYTF TGTGCCAGCAGTTACTCCGGGGGCTTCGGGTATGGCTACACCTTC
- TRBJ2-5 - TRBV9 CASSPAGRETQYF TGTGCCAGCAGCCCCGCGGGGAGGGAGACCCAGTACTTC
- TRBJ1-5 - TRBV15 CATSQQGPNQPQHF TGTGCCACCAGCCAACAGGGCCCTAATCAGCCCCAGCATTTT
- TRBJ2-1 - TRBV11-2 CASSYRRDEQFF TGTGCCAGCAGCTATAGGCGAGATGAGCAGTTCTTC
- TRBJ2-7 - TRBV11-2 CASSSLYEQYF TGTGCCAGCAGCTCTTTATACGAGCAGTACTTC
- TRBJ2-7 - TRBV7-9 CASSFSTRAYEQYF TGTGCCAGCAGCTTCAGTACAAGGGCCTACGAGCAGTACTTC
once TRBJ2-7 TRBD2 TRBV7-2 CASSPGTSGSVSVDEQYF TGTGCCAGCAGCCCGGGGACTAGCGGGAGCGTTAGTGTTGACGAGCAGTACTTC
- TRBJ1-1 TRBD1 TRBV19 CASTPTGDHTEAFF TGTGCCAGTACTCCGACAGGGGACCACACTGAAGCTTTCTTT
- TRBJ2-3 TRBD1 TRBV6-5 CASSYSGQGHTDTQYF TGTGCCAGCAGTTACTCCGGACAGGGGCACACAGATACGCAGTATTTT
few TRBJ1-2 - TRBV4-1 CASSRDRDYGYTF TGCGCCAGCAGCCGCGACAGAGACTATGGCTACACCTTC
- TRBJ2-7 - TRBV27 CASSSTGYEQYF TGTGCCAGCAGTTCTACAGGATACGAGCAGTACTTC
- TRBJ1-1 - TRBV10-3 CAISDPARGWDTEAFF TGTGCCATCAGTGACCCGGCCAGGGGCTGGGACACTGAAGCTTTCTTT
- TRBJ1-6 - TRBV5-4 CASSPEPGHPSPLHF TGTGCCAGCAGCCCGGAACCGGGACACCCTTCACCCCTCCACTTT
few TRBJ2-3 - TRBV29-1 CSVEPGGLLTDTQYF TGCAGCGTTGAACCTGGGGGACTCCTCACAGATACGCAGTATTTT
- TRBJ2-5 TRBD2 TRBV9 CASSGSGGGGETQYF TGTGCCAGCAGCGGGAGCGGGGGGGGAGGAGAGACCCAGTACTTC
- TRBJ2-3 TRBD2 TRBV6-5 CASGGLAGVDTQYF TGTGCCAGCGGCGGACTAGCGGGTGTGGATACGCAGTATTTT
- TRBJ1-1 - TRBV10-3 CAISDRVLAEAFF TGTGCCATCAGTGACAGGGTTTTAGCTGAAGCTTTCTTT
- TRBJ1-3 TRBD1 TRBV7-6 CASSTRDSSGNTIYF TGTGCCAGCAGCACCCGGGACAGCTCTGGAAACACCATATATTTT
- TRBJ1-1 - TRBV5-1 CASSLYPPNTEAFF TGCGCCAGCAGCTTATACCCCCCGAACACTGAAGCTTTCTTT
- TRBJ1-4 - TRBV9 CASSVAGRQRGEKLFF TGTGCCAGCAGCGTAGCGGGCCGACAGAGGGGAGAAAAACTGTTTTTT
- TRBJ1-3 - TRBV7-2 CASSSARGSGNTIYF TGTGCCAGCAGCTCGGCGAGGGGGTCGGGAAACACCATATATTTT
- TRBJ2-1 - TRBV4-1 CASSHRGPPKRDEQFF TGCGCCAGCAGCCACCGAGGCCCGCCAAAGCGGGATGAGCAGTTCTTC